The 6 T cell receptor beta chains given below trace back to one sample, sequenced in a study of cytomegalovirus exposure and HLA in healthy donors. PCR employed 60 Vbeta and 13 Jbeta primers. Sequencing used immunoSEQ multiplex PCR; TCRdb keeps in-frame clones, though not all of them. The sample lists approximately 72,000 clones; almost 85% were seen once. Sequencing input: PBMCs. Receptor source: a man between 18 and 29 years old in good health and CMV-seronegative.

The V gene is TRBV5-4, the J gene TRBJ2-7; 9 bases fit TRBD1. The CDR3 spans 15 residues. V was pared by 4 bases and J by 6 bases, with 11 bases of the junction left unmatched. From germline, CDR1 is SGHNT and CDR2 YYREEE (reference sequence). The CDR3 DNA follows: TGTGCCAGCAGCGGGAGGACAGGGGAAGCCGCCGAGCAGTACTTC. This codes for CASSGRTGEAAEQYF.

This CDR3 is CASTEDRDYGYTF. The CDR3 nucleotides read TGCGCCAGCACCGAAGACAGGGATTATGGCTACACCTTC. The rearrangement uses TRBV5-1 and TRBJ1-2, with 7 bases that match TRBD1. Germline values: CDR1 SGHRS, CDR2 YFSETQ. The CDR3 has 13 residues. V was pared by 6 bases and J by 5 bases, with 7 bases of the junction left unmatched.

The chain links TRBV7-8 to TRBJ1-5, with 8 bases that match TRBD1. The CDR3 loop spans 16 amino acids. Germline CDR1 SGHVS, CDR2 FQNEAQ. V shed 0 bases and J 2 bases; nucleotides not matched to a gene: 3. The CDR3 DNA reads as TGTGCCAGCAGCTTAGCGCTACAGGGGGGCAATCAGCCCCAGCATTTT. Translated: CASSLALQGGNQPQHF.

This sequence joins TRBV21-1 and TRBJ2-7; the DNA was not used to check the table's D call, TRBD1. TRBV21-1 is a known pseudogene. The CDR3 totals 14 residues. In DNA, the CDR3 is TGTGCCAGCAGCAAGGACAGGGGGACCTACGAGCAGTACTTC. This translates into CASSKDRGTYEQYF.

The CDR3 DNA follows: TGTGCCAGCAGCTATGGACAGGGATTAACCGGGGAGCTGTTTTTT. As protein: CASSYGQGLTGELFF. The chain uses TRBV7-9 and TRBJ2-2; the match to TRBD1 covers 8 bases. CDR3 size: 15 residues. V lost 4 bases and J lost 5; bases outside the gene matches: 6. Germline lookup yields CDR1 SEHNR and CDR2 FQNEAQ (reference sequence).

This chain connects TRBV27 to TRBJ2-7; 15 bases line up with TRBD2. The germline gives CDR1 MNHEY, CDR2 SMNVEV (reference sequence). V shed 5 bases, J shed 2 bases, and the junction held 7 bases outside the gene matches. This CDR3 has 17 residues. CDR3 bases: TGTGCCAGCAGTCCGGGACTAGCGGGAGGCCTCGCCTACGAGCAGTACTTC. Translation: CASSPGLAGGLAYEQYF.